What follows are 19 T cell receptor beta chains derived from one specimen sequenced in a study of cytomegalovirus exposure and HLA in healthy donors (dated by TCRdb to about 2017). Library preparation was by the immunoSEQ multiplex PCR assay. Sourced from immuneACCESS, this table was stored by TCRdb with only in-frame sequences that have V and J called. A share of the clones is absent; for the studies checked, an unresolved V gene accounts for under half, and the remainder has no known explanation. Here the sample has about 200,000 clones; about nine tenths occur a single time. Clones ranked in the top ten supply 1.5% to 2.5% of the sample. The sequenced material came from PBMCs. The origin of the receptors is a woman aged 18 to 35 in good health and CMV-seropositive.

The rearrangement joins TRBV11-1 to TRBJ1-1, with D possibly matching TRBD1 (6 bases). The CDR3 is 17 amino acids. Per germline, CDR1 SGHAT and CDR2 FQDESV (reference sequence). V dropped 2 bases and J dropped 3 bases, with 19 bases sitting between them. Written as DNA, the CDR3 is TGTGCCAGCAGCTTAACCCTCACCCGGGGGGCGGACACTGAAGCTTTCTTT. Protein sequence: CASSLTLTRGADTEAFF.

The chain links TRBV5-4 to TRBJ1-1, with D tentatively TRBD1 (5 bases). CDR3 length: 14 amino acids. Trimming shortened V by 6 bases and J by 2 bases, and 14 bases separated the two germline ends. Germline V lookup: CDR1 SGHNT, CDR2 YYREEE (reference sequence). The CDR3 loop is CASTKGRENTEAFF. The CDR3 nucleotides read TGTGCCAGCACGAAGGGCAGGGAAAACACTGAAGCTTTCTTT.

This rearrangement joins TRBV28 to TRBJ1-2; 7 nucleotides match TRBD1. With 5 bases clipped from V and 4 bases from J, the junction kept 10 bases outside the gene matches. Germline V gene lookup returns CDR1 MDHEN and CDR2 SYDVKM. The CDR3 length is 15 residues. DNA for the CDR3: TGTGCCAGCAGTCTAAGGGCAGGGGGTGGCTATGGCTACACCTTC. Translation gives CASSLRAGGGYGYTF.

CDR3 protein: CASSGRGNIEQFF. In DNA form, the CDR3 reads TGTGCCAGCAGCGGAAGGGGAAATATTGAGCAGTTCTTC. J is TRBJ2-1 and V is TRBV7-3; D may be TRBD1 (5 bases). This CDR3 is built from 13 residues. Trimming left V 5 bases short and J 9 bases short, with 14 bases between. Germline V gene data show CDR1 as SGHTA and CDR2 as FQGTGA.

The V gene is TRBV6-1, the J gene TRBJ1-2; no clear D gene. The CDR3 has 13 residues. From germline, CDR1 is MNHNS and CDR2 SASEGT. Trimming took off 1 base at V and 6 bases at J, with 9 bases between the two ends. CDR3 DNA: TGTGCCAGCAGTGAAGGGCCGAATAATGGCTACACCTTC. Amino acids: CASSEGPNNGYTF.

J is TRBJ2-7 and V is TRBV10-3, with 12 bases matching TRBD2. Germline V CDR1 and CDR2: ENHRY, SYGVKD. V was clipped by 6 bases and J by 1 base; unmatched bases: 1. The length of the CDR3 is 14 residues. The CDR3 protein is CAIRLAGGSYEQYF. Here the CDR3 DNA reads TGTGCCATCAGGCTAGCGGGAGGGTCCTACGAGCAGTACTTC.

The chain links TRBV19 to TRBJ1-1; possible D gene TRBD1, 6 bases. V shed 3 bases and J shed 7 bases, with 15 bases lying between them. Germline V gene sequence: CDR1 LNHDA, CDR2 SQIVND (reference sequence). This CDR3 is 14 amino acids long. The CDR3 region is CASSIPWTAYEAFF. The CDR3 region has the DNA TGTGCCAGTAGTATCCCTTGGACAGCCTATGAAGCTTTCTTT.

This chain connects TRBV7-9 to TRBJ1-1, with TRBD1 identical over 9 bases. The CDR3 covers 16 residues. Germline lookup yields CDR1 SEHNR and CDR2 FQNEAQ (reference sequence). V lost 0 bases and J lost 6; bases outside the gene matches: 8. CDR3 DNA: TGTGCCAGCAGCTTAGCTGGGGACAGGGAGGAACCTGAAGCTTTCTTT. It codes for CASSLAGDREEPEAFF.

The chain carries TRBV5-1 and TRBJ2-7; 9 nucleotides align to TRBD1. This CDR3 spans 16 amino acids. J lost 2 bases, V lost 4 bases, and 10 bases had no gene match. Germline V gives CDR1 SGHRS, CDR2 YFSETQ. The CDR3 region is CASSRDRDRDTYEQYF. The CDR3 region has the DNA TGCGCCAGCAGCAGAGACCGGGACAGGGATACCTACGAGCAGTACTTC.

The gene calls are TRBV12-5 and TRBJ2-1, with 10 positions matching TRBD2. CDR1 is LGHNT and CDR2 is FRNRAP in the germline V gene. J lost 4 bases, V lost 0 bases, and 12 bases had no gene match. This CDR3 region has 19 residues. CDR3 sequence reads: CASGLVLLAGAVRYNEQFF. The CDR3 coding sequence is TGTGCTAGTGGTTTGGTACTTCTAGCGGGAGCGGTTAGATACAATGAGCAGTTCTTC.

The chain joins TRBV9 to TRBJ2-6, with 7 bases that match TRBD1. The CDR3 length is 15 residues. The junction had 0 bases not matched to a gene; V was cut back by 1 base and J by 2 bases. Germline CDR1 is SGDLS and CDR2 is YYNGEE. CDR3 in amino acids: CASSVQGAGANVLTF. CDR3 bases: TGTGCCAGCAGCGTACAGGGGGCTGGGGCCAACGTCCTGACTTTC.

The chain uses TRBV7-6 and TRBJ2-7; 16 bases are a match to TRBD2. Per germline, CDR1 SGHVS and CDR2 FNYEAQ. Losses at the gene ends were 4 bases for V and 5 bases for J; bases not matched to a gene: 8. The CDR3 runs to 17 residues. The CDR3 here is CASSSGLAGGFGDEQYF. The CDR3 DNA is TGTGCCAGCAGCTCGGGACTAGCGGGAGGGTTCGGTGACGAGCAGTACTTC. The entire variable domain, with the rest obtained from reference TRBV7-6 and TRBJ2-7, is as follows: GAGVSQSPRYKVTKRGQDVALRCDPISGHVSLYWYRQALGQGPEFLTYFNYEAQQDKSGLPNDRFSAERPEGSISTLTIQRTEQRDSAMYRCASSSGLAGGFGDEQYFGPGTRLTVT.

J is TRBJ2-7 and V is TRBV4-1; D unclear. The CDR3 totals 13 residues. V lost 1 base and J 6 bases, leaving 10 bases between the germline ends. Germline assignment: CDR1 MGHRA and CDR2 YSYEKL. The CDR3 DNA sequence: TGCGCCAGCAGCCAAGTTATGAACACCGAGCAGTACTTC. This translates into CASSQVMNTEQYF.

This clone was counted a single time. The rearrangement joins TRBV29-1 to TRBJ2-1, with D tentatively TRBD2 (6 bases). Trimming took off 6 bases at V and 10 bases at J, with 25 bases between the two ends. Germline loops: CDR1 SQVTM, CDR2 ANQGSEA. The length of the CDR3 is 15 residues. CDR3 region: CSVLGSGLLYPEQFF. CDR3 DNA: TGCAGCGTCCTGGGGTCGGGACTCCTTTACCCCGAGCAGTTCTTC.

The chain employs TRBV28 and TRBJ2-5, with TRBD2 matching 7 bases. The V gene's germline CDR1 is MDHEN and CDR2 SYDVKM. The CDR3 loop spans 16 amino acids. V shed 1 base and J 3 bases; nucleotides not matched to a gene: 8. Written as DNA, the CDR3 is TGTGCCAGCAGTTTATCCCGAAGACTAGCCAAAGAGACCCAGTACTTC. This gives the protein CASSLSRRLAKETQYF. The entire variable domain, with the rest obtained from reference TRBV28 and TRBJ2-5, is as follows: DVKVTQSSRYLVKRTGEKVFLECVQDMDHENMFWYRQDPGLGLRLIYFSYDVKMKEKGDIPEGYSVSREKKERFSLILESASTNQTSMYLCASSLSRRLAKETQYFGPGTRLLVL.

The CDR3 nucleotides are TGTGCCTGGAGTAAGGCAGGGGATGATCAGCCCCAGCATTTT. Protein product: CAWSKAGDDQPQHF. The chain couples TRBV30 to TRBJ1-5; D may be TRBD1 (6 bases). CDR3 length equals 14 residues. CDR1 is GTSNPN, CDR2 SVGIG, per germline (reference sequence). V was clipped by 2 bases and J by 5 bases, with 13 bases between them. Full variable domain (outside the CDR3, taken from reference TRBV30 and TRBJ1-5): SQTIHQWPATLVQPVGSPLSLECTVEGTSNPNLYWYRQAAGRGLQLLFYSVGIGQISSEVPQNLSASRPQDRQFILSSKKLLLSDSGFYLCAWSKAGDDQPQHFGDGTRLSIL.

The chain uses TRBV19 and TRBJ1-1; no definite D call. Per the germline V gene, CDR1 is LNHDA and CDR2 is SQIVND (reference sequence). The CDR3 is 13 amino acids. V lost 2 bases and J lost 11, with 15 bases in between. Here the CDR3 reads CASSITAQRRAFF. The CDR3 region has the DNA TGTGCCAGTAGTATAACAGCCCAACGACGGGCTTTCTTT.

The V and J genes are TRBV10-1 and TRBJ2-7; 7 nucleotides match TRBD2. The CDR3 runs to 18 residues. After removal of 0 bases from V and 0 bases from J, the junction contained 11 bases not matched to a gene. Germline CDR1 reads WNHNN; CDR2 reads SYGVQD (reference sequence). The CDR3, as DNA: TGCGCCAGCAGTGAGTCGGGGAGCGGGAAACAAAGCTCCTACGAGCAGTACTTC. Amino acid sequence: CASSESGSGKQSSYEQYF.

The chain has TRBV4-1 and TRBJ2-5, with TRBD2 as a possible D gene (5 bases). The CDR3 is made up of 15 amino acids. From germline, CDR1 is MGHRA and CDR2 YSYEKL. V dropped 6 bases and J dropped 1 base, with 15 bases sitting between them. DNA of the CDR3: TGCGCCAGCAGTAGTCGGGGTATCCTCCAAGAGACCCAGTACTTC. Its translation: CASSSRGILQETQYF.